This T cell receptor (beta chain) was captured in a study of CD8+CD57+ T cells in acquired aplastic anemia. About the study: Sorted CD4+ and CD8+ cells yielded roughly 3.1 ug of DNA on average.

Germline CDR1 is SGHRS and CDR2 is YFSETQ. The V end lost 5 bases, the J end lost 2 bases, and 13 bases lay between the germline ends. The CDR3 has 14 residues. Before being chosen for sequencing, patients had shown CD8+CD57+ cell expansion by flow cytometry. It was genomic DNA that served as the template for profiling TCR beta VDJ and CDR3. TCRdb recomputed calls from the reads with MiXCR, one row per CDR3 protein. The sample holds 250,000 to 350,000 distinct CDR3 sequences; 56% are singletons and the top ten take 1% to 1.5%. The rearrangement uses TRBV5-1 and TRBJ2-5, with D possibly matching TRBD2 (6 bases). This receptor was taken from a human donor with aplastic anemia. The source material was sorted CD4+, CD8+, or CD8+CD57+ T cells (not recorded which) from PBMCs. Here the CDR3 DNA reads TGCGCCAGCAGTCGGACTAACCCACAAGAGACCCAGTACTTC. Protein sequence: CASSRTNPQETQYF. The full variable domain, rest sourced from reference TRBV5-1 and TRBJ2-5, is KAGVTQTPRYLIKTRGQQVTLSCSPISGHRSVSWYQQTPGQGLQFLFEYFSETQRNKGNFPGRFSGRQFSNSRSEMNVSTLELGDSALYLCASSRTNPQETQYFGPGTRLLVL.